This TCR beta chain was identified in a study of blood T cell repertoires in COVID-19. The germline V gene encodes CDR1 SGHAT and CDR2 FQNNGV. The CDR3 contains 15 residues. V lost 2 bases to trimming and J lost 0 bases, with 7 bases between them. Clones were read by immunoSEQ multiplex PCR, and TCRdb kept only the in-frame ones, dropping some. Altogether about 210,000 clones are present, approximately 80% being singletons, with the ten largest covering about 9.3%. Sequenced material: PBMCs or T cells enriched from blood (not recorded which). This sequence originates from a man aged 40-50 years who had recovered from COVID-19. The genes are TRBV11-2 and TRBJ1-4; D ambiguous. CDR3 nucleotides: TGTGCCAGCAGCTTAAACAGTGCAACTAATGAAAAACTGTTTTTT. Its translation is CASSLNSATNEKLFF.